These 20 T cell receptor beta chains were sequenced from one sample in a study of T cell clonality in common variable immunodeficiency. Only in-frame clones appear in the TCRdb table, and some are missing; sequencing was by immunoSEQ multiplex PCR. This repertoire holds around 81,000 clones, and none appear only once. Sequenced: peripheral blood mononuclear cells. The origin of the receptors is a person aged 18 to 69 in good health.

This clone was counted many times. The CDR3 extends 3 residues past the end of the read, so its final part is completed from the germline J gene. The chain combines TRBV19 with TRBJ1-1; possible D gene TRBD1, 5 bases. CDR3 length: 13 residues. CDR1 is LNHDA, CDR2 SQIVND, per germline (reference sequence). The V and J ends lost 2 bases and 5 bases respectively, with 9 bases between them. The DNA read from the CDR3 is TGTGCCAGTAGTATACAGGGAAGTACTGAA. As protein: CASSIQGSTE. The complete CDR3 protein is CASSIQGSTEAFF.

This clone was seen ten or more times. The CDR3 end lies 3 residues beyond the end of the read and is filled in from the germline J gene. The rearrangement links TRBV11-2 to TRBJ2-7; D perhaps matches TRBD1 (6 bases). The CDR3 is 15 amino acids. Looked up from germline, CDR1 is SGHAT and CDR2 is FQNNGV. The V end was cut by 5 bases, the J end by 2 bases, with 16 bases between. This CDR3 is CASSPITGTTYEQYF. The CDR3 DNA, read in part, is TGTGCCAGCAGCCCGATCACCGGGACAACCTACGAG.

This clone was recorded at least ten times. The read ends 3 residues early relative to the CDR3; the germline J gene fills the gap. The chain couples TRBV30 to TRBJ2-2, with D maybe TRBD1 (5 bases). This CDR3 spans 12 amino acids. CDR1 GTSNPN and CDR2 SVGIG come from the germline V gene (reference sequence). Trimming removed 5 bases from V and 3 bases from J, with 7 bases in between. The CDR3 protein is CAWGAYTGELFF. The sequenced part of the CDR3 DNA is TGTGCCTGGGGGGCTTACACCGGGGAG.

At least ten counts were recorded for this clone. The CDR3 sequence is CASTATGQETQYF. The part of the CDR3 DNA that was read is TGTGCCAGTACCGCCACAGGGCAGGAGACC. This chain connects TRBV19 to TRBJ2-5; tentatively, D is TRBD1 (6 bases). The sequenced fragment ends 3 residues before the CDR3 boundary, so the rest is inferred from the germline J gene. Trimming removed 7 bases at V and 5 bases at J, with 14 bases between. Germline values: CDR1 LNHDA, CDR2 SQIVND (reference sequence). CDR3 length equals 13 residues.

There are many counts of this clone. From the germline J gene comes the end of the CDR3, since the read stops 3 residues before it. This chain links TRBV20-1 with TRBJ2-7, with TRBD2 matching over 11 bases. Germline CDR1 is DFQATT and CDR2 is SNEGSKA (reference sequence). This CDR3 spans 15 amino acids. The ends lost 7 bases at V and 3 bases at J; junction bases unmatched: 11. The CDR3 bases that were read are TGCAGTGTACCCAGTACTAGCGGGAGTTTCTACGAG. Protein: CSVPSTSGSFYE. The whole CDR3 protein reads CSVPSTSGSFYEQYF.

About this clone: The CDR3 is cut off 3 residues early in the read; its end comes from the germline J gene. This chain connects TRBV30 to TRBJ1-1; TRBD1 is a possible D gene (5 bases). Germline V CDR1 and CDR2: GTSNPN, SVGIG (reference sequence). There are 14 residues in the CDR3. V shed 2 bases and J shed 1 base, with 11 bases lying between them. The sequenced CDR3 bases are TGTGCCTGGAGTCCGGGACTGACGAACACTGAA. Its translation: CAWSPGLTNTE. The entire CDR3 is CAWSPGLTNTEAFF.

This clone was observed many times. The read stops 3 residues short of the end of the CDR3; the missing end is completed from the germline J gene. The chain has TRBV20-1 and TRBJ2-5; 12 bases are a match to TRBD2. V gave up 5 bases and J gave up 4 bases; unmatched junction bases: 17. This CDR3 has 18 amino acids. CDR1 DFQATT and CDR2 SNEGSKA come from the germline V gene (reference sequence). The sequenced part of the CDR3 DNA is TGCAGTGCTCCCTCCCAACTAGCGGGAGGCCTCTCACTAGAGACC. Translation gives CSAPSQLAGGLSLET. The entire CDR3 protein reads CSAPSQLAGGLSLETQYF.

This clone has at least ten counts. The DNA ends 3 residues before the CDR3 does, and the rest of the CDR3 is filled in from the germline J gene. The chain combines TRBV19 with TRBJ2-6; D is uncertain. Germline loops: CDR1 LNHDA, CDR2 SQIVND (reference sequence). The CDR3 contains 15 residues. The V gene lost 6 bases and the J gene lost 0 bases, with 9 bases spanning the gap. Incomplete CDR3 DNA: TGTGCCAGTAGGCCGCGCTCCTCTGGGGCCAACGTC. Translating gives CASRPRSSGANV. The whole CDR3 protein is CASRPRSSGANVLTF. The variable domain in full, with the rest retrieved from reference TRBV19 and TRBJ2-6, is DGGITQSPKYLFRKEGQNVTLSCEQNLNHDAMYWYRQDPGQGLRLIYYSQIVNDFQKGDIAEGYSVSREKKESFPLTVTSAQKNPTAFYLCASRPRSSGANVLTFGAGSRLTVL.

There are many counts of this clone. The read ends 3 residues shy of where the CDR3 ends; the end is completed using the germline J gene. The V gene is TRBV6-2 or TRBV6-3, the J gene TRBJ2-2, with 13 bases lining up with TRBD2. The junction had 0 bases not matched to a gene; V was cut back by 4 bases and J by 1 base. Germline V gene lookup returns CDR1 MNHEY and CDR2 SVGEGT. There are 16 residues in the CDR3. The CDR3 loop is CASSWTSGGNTGELFF. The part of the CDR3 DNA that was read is TGTGCCAGCAGTTGGACTAGCGGGGGGAACACCGGGGAG.

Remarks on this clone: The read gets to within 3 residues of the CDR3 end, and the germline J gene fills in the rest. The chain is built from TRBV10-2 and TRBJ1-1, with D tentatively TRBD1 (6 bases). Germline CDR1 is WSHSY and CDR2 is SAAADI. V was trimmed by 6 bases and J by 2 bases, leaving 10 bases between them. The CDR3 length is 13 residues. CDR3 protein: CASSRGPNTEAFF. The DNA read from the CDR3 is TGCGCCAGCAGCAGGGGTCCTAACACTGAA.

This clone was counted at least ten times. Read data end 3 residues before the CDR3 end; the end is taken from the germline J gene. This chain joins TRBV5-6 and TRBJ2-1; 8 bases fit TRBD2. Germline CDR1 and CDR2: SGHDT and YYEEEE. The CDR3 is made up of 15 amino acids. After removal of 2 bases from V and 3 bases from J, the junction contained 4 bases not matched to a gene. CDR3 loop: CASSFTSGNYNEQFF. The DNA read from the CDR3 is TGTGCCAGCAGCTTTACTAGCGGAAACTACAATGAG.

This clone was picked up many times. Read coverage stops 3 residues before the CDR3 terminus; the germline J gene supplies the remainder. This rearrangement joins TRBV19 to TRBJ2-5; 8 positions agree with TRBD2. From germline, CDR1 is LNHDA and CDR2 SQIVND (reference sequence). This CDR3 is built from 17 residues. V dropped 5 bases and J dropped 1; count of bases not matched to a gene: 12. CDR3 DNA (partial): TGTGCCAGTAGTGTCCCCTCCCCTAGCGGGTTCCAAGAGACC. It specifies CASSVPSPSGFQET. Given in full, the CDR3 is CASSVPSPSGFQETQYF.

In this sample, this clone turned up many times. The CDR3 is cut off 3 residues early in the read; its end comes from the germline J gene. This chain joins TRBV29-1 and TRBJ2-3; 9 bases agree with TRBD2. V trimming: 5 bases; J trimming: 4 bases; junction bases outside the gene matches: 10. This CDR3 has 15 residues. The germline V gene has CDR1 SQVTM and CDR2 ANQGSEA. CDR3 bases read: TGCAGCGTTCTCCTTAGCGGGAGCTATGCAGATACG. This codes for CSVLLSGSYADT. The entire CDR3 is CSVLLSGSYADTQYF.

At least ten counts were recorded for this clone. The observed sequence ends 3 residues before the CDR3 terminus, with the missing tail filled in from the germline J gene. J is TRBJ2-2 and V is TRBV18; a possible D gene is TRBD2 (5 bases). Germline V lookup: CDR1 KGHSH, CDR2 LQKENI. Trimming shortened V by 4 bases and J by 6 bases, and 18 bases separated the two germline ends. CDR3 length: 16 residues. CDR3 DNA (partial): TGTGCCAGCTCACACCCTTTGGCTAGCTTTCCCGGGGAG. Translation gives CASSHPLASFPGE. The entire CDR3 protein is CASSHPLASFPGELFF.

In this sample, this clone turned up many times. The CDR3 loop reads CASSRRGTSGKENEQFF. The DNA read from the CDR3 is TGTGCCAGTAGTCGCCGGGGGACTAGCGGGAAGGAGAATGAG. The V gene is TRBV19, the J gene TRBJ2-1, with 13 bases fitting TRBD2. Read data end 3 residues before the CDR3 end; the end is taken from the germline J gene. The CDR3 runs to 17 residues. Germline loops: CDR1 LNHDA, CDR2 SQIVND (reference sequence). J lost 7 bases, V lost 5 bases, and 11 bases had no gene match.

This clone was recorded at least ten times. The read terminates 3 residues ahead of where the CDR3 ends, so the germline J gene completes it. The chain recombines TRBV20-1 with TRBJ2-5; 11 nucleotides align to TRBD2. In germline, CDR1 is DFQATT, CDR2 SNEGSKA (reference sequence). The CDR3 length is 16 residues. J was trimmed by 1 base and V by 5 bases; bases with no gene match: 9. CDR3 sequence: CSAYNPGLAVQETQYF. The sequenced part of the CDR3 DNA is TGCAGTGCTTATAATCCGGGACTAGCGGTCCAAGAGACC.

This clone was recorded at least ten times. CDR3 bases read: TGCAGCGTATCAAAGCGGGGGGGGACTGAA. Its translation is CSVSKRGGTE. The complete CDR3 protein is CSVSKRGGTEAFF. V usage is TRBV29-1 and J usage is TRBJ1-1; tentative D call: TRBD1 (5 bases). With the read ending 3 residues before the CDR3 end, the germline J gene is used to fill in that end. The V gene lost 6 bases and the J gene lost 5 bases, with 16 bases spanning the gap. Germline CDR1 and CDR2: SQVTM and ANQGSEA. The CDR3 is made up of 13 amino acids.

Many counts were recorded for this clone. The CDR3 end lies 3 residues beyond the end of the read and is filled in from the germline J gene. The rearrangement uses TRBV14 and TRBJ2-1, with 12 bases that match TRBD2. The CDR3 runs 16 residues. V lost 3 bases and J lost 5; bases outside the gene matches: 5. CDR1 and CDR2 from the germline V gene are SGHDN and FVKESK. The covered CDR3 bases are TGTGCCAGCAGCCATGCTAGCGGGAGGGCCCACAATGAG. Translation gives CASSHASGRAHNE. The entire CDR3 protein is CASSHASGRAHNEQFF.

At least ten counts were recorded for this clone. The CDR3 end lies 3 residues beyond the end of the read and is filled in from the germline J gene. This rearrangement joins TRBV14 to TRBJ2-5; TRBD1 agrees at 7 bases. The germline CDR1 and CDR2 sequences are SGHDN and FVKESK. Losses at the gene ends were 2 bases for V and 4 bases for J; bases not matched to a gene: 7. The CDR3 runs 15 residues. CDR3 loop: CASSQLTGVVETQYF. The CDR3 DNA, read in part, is TGTGCCAGCAGCCAACTCACAGGGGTTGTAGAGACC.

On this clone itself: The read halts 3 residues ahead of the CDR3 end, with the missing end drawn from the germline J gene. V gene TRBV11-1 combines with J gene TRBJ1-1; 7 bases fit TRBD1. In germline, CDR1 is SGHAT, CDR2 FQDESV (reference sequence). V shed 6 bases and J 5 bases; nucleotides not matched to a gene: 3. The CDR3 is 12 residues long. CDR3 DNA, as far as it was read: TGTGCCAGCAGACAGGGGAAGACTGAA. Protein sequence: CASRQGKTE. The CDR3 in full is CASRQGKTEAFF. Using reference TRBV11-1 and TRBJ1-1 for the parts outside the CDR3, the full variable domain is EAEVAQSPRYKITEKSQAVAFWCDPISGHATLYWYRQILGQGPELLVQFQDESVVDDSQLPKDRFSAERLKGVDSTLKIQPAELGDSAMYLCASRQGKTEAFFGQGTRLTVV.